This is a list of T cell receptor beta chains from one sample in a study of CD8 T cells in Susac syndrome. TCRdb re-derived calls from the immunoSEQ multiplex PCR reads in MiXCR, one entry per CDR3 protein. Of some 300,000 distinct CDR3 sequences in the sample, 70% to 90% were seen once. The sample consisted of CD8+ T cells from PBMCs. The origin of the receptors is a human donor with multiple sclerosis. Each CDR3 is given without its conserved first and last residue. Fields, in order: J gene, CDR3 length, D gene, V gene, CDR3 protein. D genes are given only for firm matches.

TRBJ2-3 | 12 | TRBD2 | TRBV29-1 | SAPSGGGSDTQY
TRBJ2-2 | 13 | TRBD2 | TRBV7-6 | ASSTGTRMAGELF
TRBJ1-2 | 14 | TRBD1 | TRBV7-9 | ACSQLRDRAFGGYT
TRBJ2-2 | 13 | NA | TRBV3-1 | ASSQPVGNTGELF
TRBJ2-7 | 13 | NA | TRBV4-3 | ASSQVAGTTYEQY
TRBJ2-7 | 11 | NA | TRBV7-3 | ASSLGLSGEQY
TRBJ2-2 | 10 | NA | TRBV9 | ASSGGGPELF
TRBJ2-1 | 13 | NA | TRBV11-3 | ASSLDGDSWNEQF
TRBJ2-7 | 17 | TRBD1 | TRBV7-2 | ASSLAPDREITLAYEQY
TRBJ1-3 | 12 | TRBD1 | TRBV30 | AWVGQDDLNTIY
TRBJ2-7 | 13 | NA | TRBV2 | ASLPPSSEVYEQY
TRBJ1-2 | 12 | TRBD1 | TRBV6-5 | ASSYGGQGYGYT
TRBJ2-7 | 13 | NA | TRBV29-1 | SVEVRQRSSYEQY
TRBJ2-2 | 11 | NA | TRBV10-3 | AIQYENTGELF
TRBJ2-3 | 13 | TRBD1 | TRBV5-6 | ASSLEGARIDTQY
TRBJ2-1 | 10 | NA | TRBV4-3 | ASSPAAGEQF
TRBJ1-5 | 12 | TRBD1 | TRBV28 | ASSLRTGEQPQH
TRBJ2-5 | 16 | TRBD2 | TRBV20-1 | SARVGATSGEYQETQY
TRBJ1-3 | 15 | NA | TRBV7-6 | ASSLEPSPGSGNTIY
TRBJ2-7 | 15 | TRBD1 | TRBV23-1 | ASSQSVPGQGNYEQY
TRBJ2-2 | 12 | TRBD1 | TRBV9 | ASSAPTGAGELF
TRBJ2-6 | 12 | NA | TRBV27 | ASSSVFRANVLT
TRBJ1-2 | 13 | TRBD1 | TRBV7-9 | ASSLQDRPPWGYT
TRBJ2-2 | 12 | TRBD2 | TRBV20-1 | SARQGLAIGELF
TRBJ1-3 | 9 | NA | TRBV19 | ASSTTGELY
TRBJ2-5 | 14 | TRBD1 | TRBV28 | ASSPNSRGRRETQY
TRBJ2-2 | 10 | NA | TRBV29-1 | SAWDNTGELF
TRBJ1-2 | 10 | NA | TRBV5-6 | ASSSQNYGYT
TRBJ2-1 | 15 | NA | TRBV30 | AWSHQGLYRSYNEQF
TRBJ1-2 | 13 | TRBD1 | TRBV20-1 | SARGSGTGVDGYT
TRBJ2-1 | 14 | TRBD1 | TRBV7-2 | ASSSIRGQGLNEQF
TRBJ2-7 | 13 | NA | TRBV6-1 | ASSDGTTGVDEQY
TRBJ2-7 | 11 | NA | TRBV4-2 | ASSQGRSYEQY
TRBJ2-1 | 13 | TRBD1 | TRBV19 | ASSIDGQGYNEQF
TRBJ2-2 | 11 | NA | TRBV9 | ASTIDDTGELF
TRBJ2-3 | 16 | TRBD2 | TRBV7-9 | ASSSLEGLAGSTDTQY
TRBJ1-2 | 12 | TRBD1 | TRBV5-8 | ASSWDRGSYGYT
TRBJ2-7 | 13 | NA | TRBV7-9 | ASRPPRDDSYEQY
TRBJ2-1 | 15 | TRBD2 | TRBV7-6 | ASSLRLAGGSYNEQF
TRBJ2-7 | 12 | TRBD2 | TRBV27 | ASSLTSGHYEQY
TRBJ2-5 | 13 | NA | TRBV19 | ASSYGGRAPGAQY
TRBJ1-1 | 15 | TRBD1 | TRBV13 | ASSPFGQGGSDTEAF
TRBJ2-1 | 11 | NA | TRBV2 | ASNGPSGYEQF
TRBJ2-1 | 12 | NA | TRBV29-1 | SVEGGGLDNEQF
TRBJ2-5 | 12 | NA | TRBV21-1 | ASSNTAGPETQY
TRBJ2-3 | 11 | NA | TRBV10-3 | AISGGYTDTQY
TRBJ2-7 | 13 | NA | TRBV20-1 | SATLSGGISYEQY
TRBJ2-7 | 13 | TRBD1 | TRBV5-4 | ASSLGQGAPIEQY
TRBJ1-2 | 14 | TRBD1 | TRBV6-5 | ASSYAGGQAAYGYT
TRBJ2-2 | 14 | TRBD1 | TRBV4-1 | ASSPPGGRNTGELF
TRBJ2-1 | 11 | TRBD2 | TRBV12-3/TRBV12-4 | ASSPGPAGEQF
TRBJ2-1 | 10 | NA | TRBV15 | ATSRLYNEQF